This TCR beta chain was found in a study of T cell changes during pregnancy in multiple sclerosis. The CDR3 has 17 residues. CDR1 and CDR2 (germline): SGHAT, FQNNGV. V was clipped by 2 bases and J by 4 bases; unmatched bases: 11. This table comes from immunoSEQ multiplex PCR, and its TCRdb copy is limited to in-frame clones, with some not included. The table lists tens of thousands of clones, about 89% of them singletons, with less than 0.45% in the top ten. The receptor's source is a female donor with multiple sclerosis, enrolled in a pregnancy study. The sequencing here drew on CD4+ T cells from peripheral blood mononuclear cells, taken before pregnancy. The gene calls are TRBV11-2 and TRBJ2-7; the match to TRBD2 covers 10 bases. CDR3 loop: CASSLLPSGRANYEQYF. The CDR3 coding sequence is TGTGCCAGCAGCTTACTTCCCAGCGGGAGGGCCAATTACGAGCAGTACTTC.